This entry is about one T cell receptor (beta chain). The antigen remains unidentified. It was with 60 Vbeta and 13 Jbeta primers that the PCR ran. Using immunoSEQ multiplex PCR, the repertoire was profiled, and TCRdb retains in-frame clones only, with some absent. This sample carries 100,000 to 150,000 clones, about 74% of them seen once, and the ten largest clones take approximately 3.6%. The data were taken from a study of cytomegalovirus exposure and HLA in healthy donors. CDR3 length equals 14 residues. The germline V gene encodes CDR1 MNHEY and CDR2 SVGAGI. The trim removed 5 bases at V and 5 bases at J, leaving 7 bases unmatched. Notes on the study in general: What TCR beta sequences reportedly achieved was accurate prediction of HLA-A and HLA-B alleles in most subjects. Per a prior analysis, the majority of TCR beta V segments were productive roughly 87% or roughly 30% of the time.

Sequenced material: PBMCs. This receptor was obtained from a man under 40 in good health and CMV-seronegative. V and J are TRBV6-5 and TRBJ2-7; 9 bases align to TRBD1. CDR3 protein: CASSPGTGYHEQYF. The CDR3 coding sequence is TGTGCCAGCAGTCCCGGGACAGGGTACCACGAGCAGTACTTC.